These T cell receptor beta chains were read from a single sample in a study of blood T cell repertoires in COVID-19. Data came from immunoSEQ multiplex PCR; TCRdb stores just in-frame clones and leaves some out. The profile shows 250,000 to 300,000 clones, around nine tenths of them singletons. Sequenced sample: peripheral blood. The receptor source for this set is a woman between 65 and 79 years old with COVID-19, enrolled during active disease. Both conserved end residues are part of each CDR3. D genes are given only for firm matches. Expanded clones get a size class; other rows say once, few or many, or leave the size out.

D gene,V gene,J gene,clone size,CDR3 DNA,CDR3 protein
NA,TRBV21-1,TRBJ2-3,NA,TGTGCCAGCAGCAATAGGGAGGGCCAACCTTCCACAGATACGCAGTATTTT,CASSNREGQPSTDTQYF
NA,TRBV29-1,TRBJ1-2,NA,TGCAGCGTTAGGACAGTAAAGGGAGATGGCTACACCTTC,CSVRTVKGDGYTF
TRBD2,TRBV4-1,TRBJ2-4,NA,TGCGCCAGCAGCCAAGATATCACTAGCGGGGGGGCCGGGGCCAAAAACATTCAGTACTTC,CASSQDITSGGAGAKNIQYF
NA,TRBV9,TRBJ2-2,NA,TGTGCCAGCAGCCCTCGCGAGTCCGGGGAGCTGTTTTTT,CASSPRESGELFF
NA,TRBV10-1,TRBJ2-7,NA,TGCGCCAGCAGTGAGTCGTCGGGTTACGAGCAGTACTTC,CASSESSGYEQYF
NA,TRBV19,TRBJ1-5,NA,TGTGCCAGTAGTCGCGGGGGGACGGGTCAGAGCAATCAGCCCCAGCATTTT,CASSRGGTGQSNQPQHF
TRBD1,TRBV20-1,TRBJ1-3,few,TGCAGTGCTAGTCTTACCGGGACAGGGCGAAGCTCTGGAAACACCATATATTTT,CSASLTGTGRSSGNTIYF
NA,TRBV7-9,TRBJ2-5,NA,TGTGCCAGCAGCTTAAACGGGGGTGAGACCCAGTACTTC,CASSLNGGETQYF
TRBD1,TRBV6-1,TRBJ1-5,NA,TGTGCCAGCAGTGAAACCGGACAGGGAATTGGTAGGCCCCAGCATTTT,CASSETGQGIGRPQHF
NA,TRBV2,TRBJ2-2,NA,TGTGCCAGCAGTGAATGGGCGGGGGCCTTCACCGGGGAGCTGTTTTTT,CASSEWAGAFTGELFF
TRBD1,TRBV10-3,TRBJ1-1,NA,TGTGCCACTAGACAGACAGGGGGGATGAACACTGAAGCTTTCTTT,CATRQTGGMNTEAFF
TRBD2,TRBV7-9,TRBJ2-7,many,TGTGCCAGCAGCTTAGCGCTCTCGCTAGCGGGGGGGCCGGTCGAGCAGTACTTC,CASSLALSLAGGPVEQYF
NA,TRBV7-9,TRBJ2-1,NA,TGTGCCAGCAGCCTACAACCGGGACTGAGAGTAAATGCGAAGGAGCAGTTCTTC,CASSLQPGLRVNAKEQFF
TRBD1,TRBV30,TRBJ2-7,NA,TGTGCCTGGAGTGCGGGGACAGGGTGGAGGAACGAGCAGTACTTC,CAWSAGTGWRNEQYF
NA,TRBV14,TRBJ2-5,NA,TGTGCCAGCAGCCAAGAATTAGTCCGGCAAGAGACCCAGTACTTC,CASSQELVRQETQYF
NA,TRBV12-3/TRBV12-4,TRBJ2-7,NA,TGTGCCAGCAGTTCAAACATGTACGAGCAGTACTTC,CASSSNMYEQYF
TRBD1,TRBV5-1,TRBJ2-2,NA,TGCGCCAGCAGCTGGGGGACAGGGATAGGGGAGCTGTTTTTT,CASSWGTGIGELFF
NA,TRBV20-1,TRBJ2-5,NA,TGCAGTGCCGAGGCAGAGACCCAGTACTTC,CSAEAETQYF
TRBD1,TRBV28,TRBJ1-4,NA,TGTGCCAGCAGTTTTGGGAACAGGGGTCTGAATGAAAAACTGTTTTTT,CASSFGNRGLNEKLFF
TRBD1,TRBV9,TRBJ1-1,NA,TGTGCCAGCAGCCCACAACAGGGACAGGGGGCGAACACTGAAGCTTTCTTT,CASSPQQGQGANTEAFF
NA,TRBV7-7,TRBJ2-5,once,TGTGCCAGCAGCTTAGCGGACGGCAGGGGTGGGGAGACCCAGTACTTC,CASSLADGRGGETQYF
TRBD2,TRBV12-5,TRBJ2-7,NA,TGTGCTAGTGGTTTGGTATTGGGGGGAGGGTTCCACGAGCAGTACTTC,CASGLVLGGGFHEQYF
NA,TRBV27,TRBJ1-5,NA,TGTGCCAGCAGTTTAGGTGCAGGTACCCCTAGGGGGTCCCAGCATTTT,CASSLGAGTPRGSQHF
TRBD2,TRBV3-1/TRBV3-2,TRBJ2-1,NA,TGTGCCAGCAGCCAAGCGGGACTAGAGGGAGATGAGCAGTTCTTC,CASSQAGLEGDEQFF
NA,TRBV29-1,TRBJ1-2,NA,TGCAGCTTTGAGGCGCGGTTCTATGGCTACACCTTC,CSFEARFYGYTF
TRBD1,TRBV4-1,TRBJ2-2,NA,TGCGCCAGCAGCCACGTTATCCGAGACAGGGGGCCGGGCACCGGGGAGCTGTTTTTT,CASSHVIRDRGPGTGELFF
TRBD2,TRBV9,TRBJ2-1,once,TGTGCCAGCAGCGTAGTAGCGGGGCAATACAATGAGCAGTTCTTC,CASSVVAGQYNEQFF
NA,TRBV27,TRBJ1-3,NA,TGTGCCAGCAGAAGCGGGGCCAACTCTGGAAACACCATATATTTT,CASRSGANSGNTIYF
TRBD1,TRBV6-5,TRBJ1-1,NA,TGTGCCACCCGATTACAGGGGATGGGCACTGAAGCTTTCTTT,CATRLQGMGTEAFF